This T cell receptor beta chain is from a study of human T cells and chemical hapten exposure. This CDR3 comprises 18 residues. V trimming: 7 bases; J trimming: 0 bases; junction bases outside the gene matches: 14. In germline, CDR1 is SGDLS, CDR2 YYNGEE. Study observations and caveats: Expanded TCRs produced significantly more large CDR3 similarity clusters than controls did.

Described time point: patch test 2, 6 weeks after DPC sensitization. Treatment: therapeutic diphenylcyclopropenone sensitization with weekly scalp DPC. Sequencing started from total RNA isolated from unfractionated whole blood. Each CDR3 protein is one row after TCRdb ran MiXCR on the RACE reads. The sample includes roughly 380,000 distinct CDR3 sequences, around 6% of them seen just once. This clonotype occurred once. The antigen is unknown. The TCR originated in a woman aged 18-29 years with alopecia areata. Some clones in this sample may be carry-over from other donors' samples. The chain recombines TRBV9 with TRBJ2-1, with 9 bases that match TRBD2. The input for sequencing was whole blood, taken in connection with sensitization to the hapten diphenylcyclopropenone (DPC). This chain's CDR3 is CASPPGLAGPRSYNEQFF. The CDR3 coding sequence is TGTGCCAGCCCCCCGGGGCTAGCGGGGCCCCGCTCCTACAATGAGCAGTTCTTC.